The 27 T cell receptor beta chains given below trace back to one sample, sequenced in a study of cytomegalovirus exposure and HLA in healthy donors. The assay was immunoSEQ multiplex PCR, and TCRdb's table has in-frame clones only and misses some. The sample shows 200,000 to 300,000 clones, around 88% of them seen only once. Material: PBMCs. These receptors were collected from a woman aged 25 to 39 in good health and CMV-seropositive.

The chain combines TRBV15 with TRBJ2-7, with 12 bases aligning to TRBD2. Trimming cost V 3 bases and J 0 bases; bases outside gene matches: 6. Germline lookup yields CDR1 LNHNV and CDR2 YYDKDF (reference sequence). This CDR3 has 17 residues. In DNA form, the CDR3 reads TGTGCCACCAGCAGCGGACTAGCGGGATACCTCTCCTACGAGCAGTACTTC. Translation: CATSSGLAGYLSYEQYF.

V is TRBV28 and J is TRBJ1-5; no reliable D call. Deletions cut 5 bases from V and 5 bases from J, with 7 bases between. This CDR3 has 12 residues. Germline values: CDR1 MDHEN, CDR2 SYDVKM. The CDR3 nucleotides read TGTGCCAGCAGTCTTTTATATCAGCCCCAGCATTTT. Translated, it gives CASSLLYQPQHF. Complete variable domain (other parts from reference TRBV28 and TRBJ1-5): DVKVTQSSRYLVKRTGEKVFLECVQDMDHENMFWYRQDPGLGLRLIYFSYDVKMKEKGDIPEGYSVSREKKERFSLILESASTNQTSMYLCASSLLYQPQHFGDGTRLSIL.

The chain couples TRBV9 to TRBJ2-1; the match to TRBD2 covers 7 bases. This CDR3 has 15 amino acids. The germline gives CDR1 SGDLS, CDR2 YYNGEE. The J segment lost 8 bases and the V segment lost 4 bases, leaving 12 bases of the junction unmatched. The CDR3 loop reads CASSFSGEVSYEQFF. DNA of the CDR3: TGTGCCAGCAGCTTCAGCGGGGAAGTTTCGTATGAGCAGTTCTTC.

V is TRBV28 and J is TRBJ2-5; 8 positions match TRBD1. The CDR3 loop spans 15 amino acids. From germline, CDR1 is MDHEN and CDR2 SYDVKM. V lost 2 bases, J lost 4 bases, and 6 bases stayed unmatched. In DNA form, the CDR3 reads TGTGCCAGCAGTTTAGGCAGGGGGCGAATAGAGACCCAGTACTTC. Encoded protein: CASSLGRGRIETQYF.

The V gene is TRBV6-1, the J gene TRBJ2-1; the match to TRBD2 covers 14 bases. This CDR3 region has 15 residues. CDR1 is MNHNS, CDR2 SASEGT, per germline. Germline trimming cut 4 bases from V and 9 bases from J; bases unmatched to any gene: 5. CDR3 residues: CASSAGTSGRGEQFF. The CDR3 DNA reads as TGTGCCAGCAGTGCCGGGACTAGCGGGAGAGGTGAGCAGTTCTTC.

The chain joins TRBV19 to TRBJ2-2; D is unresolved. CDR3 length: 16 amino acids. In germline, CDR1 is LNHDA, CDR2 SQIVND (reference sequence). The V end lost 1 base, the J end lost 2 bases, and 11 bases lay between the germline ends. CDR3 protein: CASSIVYSTNTGELFF. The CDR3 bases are TGTGCCAGTAGTATAGTCTACTCAACCAACACCGGGGAGCTGTTTTTT.

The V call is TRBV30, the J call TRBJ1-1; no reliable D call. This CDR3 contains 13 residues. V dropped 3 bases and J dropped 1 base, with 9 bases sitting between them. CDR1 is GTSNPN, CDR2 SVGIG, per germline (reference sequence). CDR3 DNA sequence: TGTGCCTGGAGGCGATCAGGGAACACTGAAGCTTTCTTT. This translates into CAWRRSGNTEAFF.

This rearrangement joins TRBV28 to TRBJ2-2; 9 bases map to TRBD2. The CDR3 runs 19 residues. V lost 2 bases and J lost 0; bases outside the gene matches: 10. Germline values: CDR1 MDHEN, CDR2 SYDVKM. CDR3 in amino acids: CASSLSRLAALANTGELFF. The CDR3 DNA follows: TGTGCCAGCAGTTTAAGTAGACTAGCGGCCCTCGCGAACACCGGGGAGCTGTTTTTT.

The CDR3 is CASSGGTSDSEQFF. The CDR3 nucleotides are TGTGCCAGCAGCGGAGGGACTAGCGATAGTGAGCAGTTCTTC. The chain recombines TRBV2 with TRBJ2-1; 10 bases map to TRBD2. In germline, CDR1 is SNHLY, CDR2 FYNNEI. The CDR3 runs 14 residues. V was clipped by 6 bases and J by 9 bases; unmatched bases: 8.

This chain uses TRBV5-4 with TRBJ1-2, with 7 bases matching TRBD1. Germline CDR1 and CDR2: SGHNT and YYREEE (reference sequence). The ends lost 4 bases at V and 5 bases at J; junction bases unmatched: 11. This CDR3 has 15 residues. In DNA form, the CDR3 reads TGTGCCAGCAGCCAAGACAGGGCAAGTGGATATGGCTACACCTTC. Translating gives CASSQDRASGYGYTF.

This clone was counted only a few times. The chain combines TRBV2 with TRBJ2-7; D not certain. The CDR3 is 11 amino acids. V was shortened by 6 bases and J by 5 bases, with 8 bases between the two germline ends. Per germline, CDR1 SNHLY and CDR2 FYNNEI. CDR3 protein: CASSVHNEQYF. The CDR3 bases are TGTGCCAGCAGCGTACACAACGAGCAGTACTTC.

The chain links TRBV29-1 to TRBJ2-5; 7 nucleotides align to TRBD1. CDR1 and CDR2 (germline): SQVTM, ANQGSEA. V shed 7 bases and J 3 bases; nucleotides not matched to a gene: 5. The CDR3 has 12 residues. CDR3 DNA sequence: TGCAGCGCTCGACAGGGAGAAGAGACCCAGTACTTC. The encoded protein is CSARQGEETQYF.

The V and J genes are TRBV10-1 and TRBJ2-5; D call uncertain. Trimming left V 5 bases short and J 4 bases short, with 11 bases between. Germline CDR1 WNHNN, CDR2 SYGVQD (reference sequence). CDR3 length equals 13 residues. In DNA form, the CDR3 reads TGCGCCAGCAGTAGGTGGCTAGGAGAGACCCAGTACTTC. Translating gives CASSRWLGETQYF.

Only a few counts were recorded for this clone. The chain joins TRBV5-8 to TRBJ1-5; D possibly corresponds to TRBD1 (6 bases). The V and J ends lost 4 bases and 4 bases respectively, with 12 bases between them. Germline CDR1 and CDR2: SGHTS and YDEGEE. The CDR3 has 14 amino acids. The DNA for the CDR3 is TGTGCCAGCAGCCCAGGACAGTCGAATCAGCCCCAGCATTTT. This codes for CASSPGQSNQPQHF.

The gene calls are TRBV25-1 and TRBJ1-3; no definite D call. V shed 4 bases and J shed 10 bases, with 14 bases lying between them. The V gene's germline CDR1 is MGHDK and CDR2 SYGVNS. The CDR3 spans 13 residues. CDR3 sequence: CASSVSGPGTIYF. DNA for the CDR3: TGTGCCAGCAGTGTCTCGGGCCCGGGGACCATATATTTT. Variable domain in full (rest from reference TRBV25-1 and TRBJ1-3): EADIYQTPRYLVIGTGKKITLECSQTMGHDKMYWYQQDPGMELHLIHYSYGVNSTEKGDLSSESTVSRIRTEHFPLTLESARPSHTSQYLCASSVSGPGTIYFGEGSWLTVV.

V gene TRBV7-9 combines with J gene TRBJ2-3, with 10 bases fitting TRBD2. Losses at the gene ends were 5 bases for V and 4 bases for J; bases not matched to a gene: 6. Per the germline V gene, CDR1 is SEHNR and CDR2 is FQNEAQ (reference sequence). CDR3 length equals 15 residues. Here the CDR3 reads CASSNSGGGPDTQYF. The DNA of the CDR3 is TGTGCCAGCAGCAACAGCGGGGGGGGGCCAGATACGCAGTATTTT.

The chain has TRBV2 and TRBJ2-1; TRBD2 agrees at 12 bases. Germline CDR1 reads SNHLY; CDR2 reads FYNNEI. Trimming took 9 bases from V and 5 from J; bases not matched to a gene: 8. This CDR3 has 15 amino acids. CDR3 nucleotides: TGTGCCAGTAACCCTCTAGCGGGAGGGAACAATGAGCAGTTCTTC. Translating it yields CASNPLAGGNNEQFF.

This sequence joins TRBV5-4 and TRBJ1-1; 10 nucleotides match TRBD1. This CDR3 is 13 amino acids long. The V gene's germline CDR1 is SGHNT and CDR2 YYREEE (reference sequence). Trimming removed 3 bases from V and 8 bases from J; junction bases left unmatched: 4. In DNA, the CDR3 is TGTGCCAGCAGCTACGACAGGGGGCGAGAAGCTTTCTTT. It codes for CASSYDRGREAFF. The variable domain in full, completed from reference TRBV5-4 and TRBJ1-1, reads ETGVTQSPTHLIKTRGQQVTLRCSSQSGHNTVSWYQQALGQGPQFIFQYYREEENGRGNFPPRFSGLQFPNYSSELNVNALELDDSALYLCASSYDRGREAFFGQGTRLTVV.

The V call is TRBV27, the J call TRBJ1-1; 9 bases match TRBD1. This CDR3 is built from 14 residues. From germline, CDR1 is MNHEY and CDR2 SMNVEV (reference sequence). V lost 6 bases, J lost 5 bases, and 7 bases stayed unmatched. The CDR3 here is CASSPGQGRTEAFF. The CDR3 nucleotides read TGTGCCAGCAGCCCGGGACAGGGCAGAACTGAAGCTTTCTTT.

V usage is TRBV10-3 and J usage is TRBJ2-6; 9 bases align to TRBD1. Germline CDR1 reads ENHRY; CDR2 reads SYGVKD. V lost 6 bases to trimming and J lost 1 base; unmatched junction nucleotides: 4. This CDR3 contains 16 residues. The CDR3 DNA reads TGTGCCATCAGCGAACAGGGGGCGTCTGGGGCCAACGTCCTGACTTTC. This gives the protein CAISEQGASGANVLTF.

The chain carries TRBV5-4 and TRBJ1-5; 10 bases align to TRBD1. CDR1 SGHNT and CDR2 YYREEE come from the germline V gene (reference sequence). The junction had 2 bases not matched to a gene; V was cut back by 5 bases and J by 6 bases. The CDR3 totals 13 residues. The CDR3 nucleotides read TGTGCCAGCAGTAGGGACAGGGGTCAGCCCCAGCATTTT. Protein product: CASSRDRGQPQHF.

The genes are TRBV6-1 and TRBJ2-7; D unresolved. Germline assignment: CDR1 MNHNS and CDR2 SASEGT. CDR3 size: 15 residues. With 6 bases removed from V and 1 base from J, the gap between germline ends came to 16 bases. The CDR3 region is CASSETAGISYEQYF. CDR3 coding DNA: TGTGCCAGCAGCGAAACCGCAGGAATATCCTACGAGCAGTACTTC.

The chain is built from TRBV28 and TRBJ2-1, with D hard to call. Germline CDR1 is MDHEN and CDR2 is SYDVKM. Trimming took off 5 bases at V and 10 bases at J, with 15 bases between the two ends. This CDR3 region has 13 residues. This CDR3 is CASSLLVSVEQFF. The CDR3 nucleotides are TGTGCCAGCAGTCTCCTAGTTAGTGTCGAGCAGTTCTTC.

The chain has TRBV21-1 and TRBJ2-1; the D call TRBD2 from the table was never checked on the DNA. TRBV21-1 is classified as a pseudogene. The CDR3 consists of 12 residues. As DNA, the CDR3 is TGTGCCAGCAGCTCTCGGGGGGATGAGCAGTTCTTC. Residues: CASSSRGDEQFF.

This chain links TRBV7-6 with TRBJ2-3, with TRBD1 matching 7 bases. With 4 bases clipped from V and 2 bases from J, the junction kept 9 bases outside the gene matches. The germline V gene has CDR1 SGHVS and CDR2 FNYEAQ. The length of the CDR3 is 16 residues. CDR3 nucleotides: TGTGCCAGCAGCTCGAACAGGGGCTTCGACACAGATACGCAGTATTTT. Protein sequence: CASSSNRGFDTDTQYF.

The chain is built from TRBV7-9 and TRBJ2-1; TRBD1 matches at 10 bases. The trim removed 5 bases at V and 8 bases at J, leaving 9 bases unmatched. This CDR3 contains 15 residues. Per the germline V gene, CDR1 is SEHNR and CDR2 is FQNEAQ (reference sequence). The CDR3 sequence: CASSGPGTGVYEQFF. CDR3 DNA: TGTGCCAGCAGCGGTCCCGGGACAGGGGTCTATGAGCAGTTCTTC. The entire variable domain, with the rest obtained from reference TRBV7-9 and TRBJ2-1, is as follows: DTGVSQNPRHKITKRGQNVTFRCDPISEHNRLYWYRQTLGQGPEFLTYFQNEAQLEKSRLLSDRFSAERPKGSFSTLEIQRTEQGDSAMYLCASSGPGTGVYEQFFGPGTRLTVL.

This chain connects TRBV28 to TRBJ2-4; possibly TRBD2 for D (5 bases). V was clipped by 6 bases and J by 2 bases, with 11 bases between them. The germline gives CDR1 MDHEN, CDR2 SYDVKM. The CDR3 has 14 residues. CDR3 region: CASSPRAPKNIQYF. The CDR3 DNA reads TGTGCCAGCAGCCCGCGGGCGCCCAAAAACATTCAGTACTTC. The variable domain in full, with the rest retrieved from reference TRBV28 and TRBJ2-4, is DVKVTQSSRYLVKRTGEKVFLECVQDMDHENMFWYRQDPGLGLRLIYFSYDVKMKEKGDIPEGYSVSREKKERFSLILESASTNQTSMYLCASSPRAPKNIQYFGAGTRLSVL.